The 29 T cell receptor beta chains below all came from one sample that was sequenced in a study of CXCR3 chemokines and chemotherapy response in bladder cancer (dated by TCRdb to between 2022 and 2023). Library preparation used PCR. Sequencing was carried out with an Illumina HiSeq 2500. Through fastp at Q25 and MiXCR, TCRdb rebuilt clones from the public reads, retaining in-frame beta chains. Rows are combined by CDR3 protein, so each entry shows the most common genes and DNA. The sample table lists some 3,500 distinct CDR3 sequences, roughly 25% of them with a count of one. Of the sample, roughly an eighth is held by the ten largest clones. This specimen was collected from a patient whose treatment included neoadjuvant chemotherapy. These receptors all stem from a human donor with bladder cancer that did not respond to neoadjuvant chemotherapy.

This clonotype was seen ten or more times. The chain recombines TRBV7-2 with TRBJ1-3; no reliable D call. The V end lost 1 base, the J end lost 0 bases, and 10 bases lay between the germline ends. The CDR3 has 16 residues. Per the germline V gene, CDR1 is SGHTA and CDR2 is FQGNSA. For the CDR3, the DNA is TGTGCCAGCAGCTTAGTTGGGTCTTACTCTGGAAACACCATATATTTT. This translates into CASSLVGSYSGNTIYF.

This clonotype was recorded many times. The chain uses TRBV25-1 and TRBJ1-2; tentatively, D is TRBD1 (5 bases). The CDR3 has 14 residues. V lost 1 base and J 8 bases, leaving 14 bases between the germline ends. Germline CDR1 is MGHDK and CDR2 is SYGVNS. CDR3 DNA sequence: TGTGCCAGCAGTGAATGGGGCAGACCGGAGGGCTACACCTTC. Its protein product is CASSEWGRPEGYTF.

This clonotype was seen many times. The CDR3 DNA reads as TGTGCCAGCAGCTCCGGCGGTTTAAACTATGGCTACACCTTC. This sequence encodes CASSSGGLNYGYTF. V is TRBV7-9 and J is TRBJ1-2; no clear D gene. CDR3 length equals 14 residues. V dropped 4 bases and J dropped 2 bases, with 11 bases sitting between them. Germline assignment: CDR1 SEHNR and CDR2 FQNEAQ (reference sequence).

This clonotype is labeled medium-sized. The CDR3 spells CASRNSYGYTF. Written as DNA, the CDR3 is TGTGCGAGCCGCAACAGCTATGGCTACACCTTC. The V and J genes are TRBV19 and TRBJ1-2; D gene ambiguous. This CDR3 spans 11 amino acids. Germline lookup yields CDR1 LNHDA and CDR2 SQIVND (reference sequence).

In its sample, this clonotype ranks as medium-sized (0.01 to 0.1%). The CDR3 nucleotides are TGTGCCAGCAGCCCGTCCCGGGACATTCCGGGCTACACCTTC. Protein product: CASSPSRDIPGYTF. The J gene is TRBJ1-2, the V gene TRBV7-2, with D possibly matching TRBD1 (6 bases). Germline lookup yields CDR1 SGHTA and CDR2 FQGNSA. The length of the CDR3 is 14 residues. V lost 5 bases to trimming and J lost 8 bases, with 18 bases between them.

This clonotype was detected ten times or more. The chain uses TRBV27 and TRBJ2-7; D gene unclear. The germline V gene encodes CDR1 MNHEY and CDR2 SMNVEV (reference sequence). The CDR3 has 16 residues. V was trimmed by 3 bases and J by 0 bases, leaving 15 bases between them. The CDR3 sequence is CASSFTSPVFSYEQYF. In DNA, the CDR3 is TGTGCCAGCAGTTTTACTTCCCCGGTGTTCTCCTACGAGCAGTACTTC.

This clonotype has just a few counts. CDR3 in DNA: TGTGCCAGCAGTGACCCTAGCGGGGGGGATACGCAGTATTTT. Translation gives CASSDPSGGDTQYF. The chain joins TRBV6-2 or TRBV6-3 to TRBJ2-3; 11 nucleotides match TRBD2. CDR1 is MNHEY and CDR2 is SVGEGT in the germline V gene. The CDR3 is 14 amino acids. The junction had 4 bases not matched to a gene; V was cut back by 5 bases and J by 6 bases.

With respect to this clonotype: A far larger clone is one base from this, pointing to a likely read error. Here the CDR3 DNA reads TGTGCCAGCAGCTTGGTTGGGTCCCATCCGGAGGAGCAGTACTTC. Residues: CASSLVGSHPEEQYF. The chain combines TRBV5-5 with TRBJ2-7; D unclear. The CDR3 is made up of 15 amino acids. Germline loops: CDR1 SGHKS, CDR2 YYEKEE (reference sequence). The V end was cut by 0 bases, the J end by 7 bases, with 17 bases between.

This clonotype came up many times. The rearrangement links TRBV6-5 to TRBJ1-6; 8 nucleotides line up with TRBD1. CDR1 and CDR2 from the germline V gene are MNHEY and SVGAGI. The CDR3 runs to 15 residues. The J segment lost 8 bases and the V segment lost 6 bases, leaving 9 bases of the junction unmatched. Here the CDR3 DNA reads TGTGCCAGCAGCGATGACAGGGGATGGGATTCACCCCTCCACTTT. Translated: CASSDDRGWDSPLHF.

The chain recombines TRBV20-1 with TRBJ1-1; TRBD1 is a possible D gene (6 bases). V lost 4 bases and J 0 bases, leaving 15 bases between the germline ends. The CDR3 length is 15 residues. Germline loops: CDR1 DFQATT, CDR2 SNEGSKA (reference sequence). This CDR3 reads CSAMRPGTMNTEAFF. Here the CDR3 DNA reads TGCAGTGCTATGCGACCCGGGACAATGAACACTGAAGCTTTCTTT.

This clonotype is medium-sized in the sample. One end of the junction is discordant with germline, which a read error may explain. The chain combines TRBV18 with TRBJ1-6; TRBD1 is a possible D gene (6 bases). In germline, CDR1 is KGHSH, CDR2 LQKENI. This CDR3 is 14 amino acids long. The CDR3 reads CASSPQGSNSPLHF. In DNA, the CDR3 is TGTGCCAGCTCCCCACAGGGATCTAATTCACCCCTCCACTTT.

By share of the sample, this clonotype is medium-sized. This chain links TRBV18 with TRBJ1-1, with D perhaps TRBD1 (6 bases). Germline V gives CDR1 KGHSH, CDR2 LQKENI. V lost 5 bases, J lost 3 bases, and 16 bases lay in between. This CDR3 is 15 amino acids long. The chain's CDR3 is CASSARPGVDTEAFF. In DNA, the CDR3 is TGTGCCAGCTCAGCCCGACCAGGGGTAGACACTGAAGCTTTCTTT.

This clonotype was seen ten or more times. The rearrangement uses TRBV7-9 and TRBJ1-1, with 7 bases identical to TRBD1. The germline CDR1 and CDR2 sequences are SEHNR and FQNEAQ (reference sequence). The CDR3 is made up of 14 amino acids. The V segment lost 5 bases and the J segment 0 bases; nucleotides outside the gene matches: 3. Here the CDR3 DNA reads TGTGCCAGCAGCGCCGGACAGGTGAACACTGAAGCTTTCTTT. This encodes CASSAGQVNTEAFF.

This chain uses TRBV6-2 or TRBV6-3 with TRBJ1-5, with D perhaps matching TRBD1 (5 bases). V was trimmed by 5 bases and J by 7 bases, leaving 15 bases between them. Germline CDR1 is MNHEY and CDR2 is SVGEGT. The CDR3 covers 14 residues. CDR3 nucleotides: TGTGCCAGCAGTGACCCCGGGGGAGGGCAGCCCCAGCATTTT. Its translation is CASSDPGGGQPQHF.

This clonotype was seen ten or more times. The CDR3 protein is CASSIPGHSQETQYF. In DNA form, the CDR3 reads TGTGCCAGTAGTATTCCGGGACACTCGCAAGAGACCCAGTACTTC. This rearrangement joins TRBV19 to TRBJ2-5; perhaps TRBD1 as D (6 bases). Trimming removed 3 bases from V and 2 bases from J, with 13 bases in between. This CDR3 is built from 15 residues. CDR1 and CDR2 from the germline V gene are LNHDA and SQIVND (reference sequence).

This clonotype is classed as large. V usage is TRBV6-2 or TRBV6-3 and J usage is TRBJ2-7, with D uncertain. The germline V and J ends were trimmed by 7 bases and 2 bases, with 9 bases remaining between them. CDR1 and CDR2 (germline): MNHEY, SVGEGT. This CDR3 has 12 amino acids. The CDR3 nucleotides are TGTGCCAGCACCATGCCCACCTACGAGCAGTACTTC. This encodes CASTMPTYEQYF.

In its sample, this clonotype was seen many times. This chain joins TRBV6-5 and TRBJ1-4, with 8 bases matching TRBD1. Looked up from germline, CDR1 is MNHEY and CDR2 is SVGAGI. This CDR3 comprises 18 residues. The junction had 20 bases not matched to a gene; V was cut back by 6 bases and J by 8 bases. The CDR3 sequence: CASSPPPPGGARGEKLFF. CDR3 sequence (DNA): TGTGCCAGCAGCCCCCCCCCGCCAGGGGGCGCGAGGGGGGAAAAACTGTTTTTT.

Many counts were recorded for this clonotype. The V and J genes are TRBV20-1 and TRBJ1-5; maybe TRBD1 (5 bases). The V end was cut by 1 base, the J end by 2 bases, with 12 bases between. Germline V gene sequence: CDR1 DFQATT, CDR2 SNEGSKA (reference sequence). The CDR3 totals 15 residues. The CDR3 sequence: CSARVSGGGNQPQHF. The DNA for the CDR3 is TGCAGTGCTAGAGTTTCGGGGGGAGGCAATCAGCCCCAGCATTTT.

As regards this clonotype: A read error is the likely source, as a far larger clone sits one nucleotide away. This chain uses TRBV7-9 with TRBJ2-7, with 7 bases fitting TRBD1. Unmatched junction bases numbered 7, after V lost 1 base and J lost 1 base. The germline V gene encodes CDR1 SEHNR and CDR2 FQNEAQ (reference sequence). The CDR3 sequence is 16 residues long. CDR3 nucleotide sequence: TGTGCCAGCAGCTTAGGGGGTGGGACAGTTTCCTACGAGCAGTACTTC. Translating it yields CASSLGGGTVSYEQYF.

This clonotype was detected many times. The chain combines TRBV7-9 with TRBJ2-5; 9 bases are a match to TRBD2. Losses at the gene ends were 0 bases for V and 1 base for J; bases not matched to a gene: 6. Germline V lookup: CDR1 SEHNR, CDR2 FQNEAQ (reference sequence). The CDR3 is 17 amino acids. This chain's CDR3 is CASSLAPGSGGQETQYF. The CDR3 DNA sequence: TGTGCCAGCAGCTTAGCGCCGGGTAGCGGGGGCCAAGAGACCCAGTACTTC.

This clonotype came up a few times. The CDR3 DNA sequence: TGCGCCAGCAGCCAGCGGGGACTAGCGGGCAACACAGATACGCAGTATTTT. This translates into CASSQRGLAGNTDTQYF. The chain joins TRBV4-1 to TRBJ2-3, with 12 bases identical to TRBD2. Germline V CDR1 and CDR2: MGHRA, YSYEKL. V lost 3 bases and J lost 2; bases outside the gene matches: 6. The CDR3 has 17 amino acids.

By sample share, this clonotype is medium-sized. The rearrangement joins TRBV10-3 to TRBJ1-1, with D tentatively TRBD1 (5 bases). Germline values: CDR1 ENHRY, CDR2 SYGVKD. The CDR3 has 16 residues. Trimming cost V 2 bases and J 1 base, with 14 bases left between them. The CDR3 DNA sequence: TGTGCCATCAGTGAGAGCCTTGGAAGGGGGAACACTGAAGCTTTCTTT. It codes for CAISESLGRGNTEAFF.

By sample share, this clonotype is medium-sized. This chain connects TRBV5-4 to TRBJ2-7; D could derive from TRBD1 or TRBD2 (6 bases each). Trimming stripped 7 bases from V and 5 bases from J, with 19 bases between. CDR1 is SGHNT, CDR2 YYREEE, per germline (reference sequence). This CDR3 is 14 amino acids long. The DNA for the CDR3 is TGTGCCAGCTCGAAAGGAGGGGGTCGAAACGAGCAGTACTTC. Protein product: CASSKGGGRNEQYF.

About this clonotype: A far larger clone lies a single base away; this is likely a read error. The chain is built from TRBV19 and TRBJ2-1; D call uncertain. CDR3 length: 12 amino acids. Germline values: CDR1 LNHDA, CDR2 SQIVND (reference sequence). V gave up 5 bases and J gave up 10 bases, with 12 bases separating them. The CDR3: CASSRNSYEQFF. CDR3 DNA sequence: TGTGCCAGTAGTCGGAACAGTTACGAGCAGTTCTTC.

This clonotype was seen many times. The V call is TRBV20-1, the J call TRBJ2-7, with TRBD2 matching 13 bases. J gave up 3 bases and V 4 bases, and 12 bases lay outside the gene matches. Germline V gene data show CDR1 as DFQATT and CDR2 as SNEGSKA (reference sequence). CDR3 size: 17 residues. The CDR3 bases are TGCAGTGCTACGGGGGGGACTAGCGGGGAGTCCGTCTACGAGCAGTACTTC. This gives the protein CSATGGTSGESVYEQYF.

In its sample, this clonotype ranks as medium-sized (0.01 to 0.1%). The chain combines TRBV5-6 with TRBJ2-7; D is perhaps TRBD1 (5 bases). The CDR3 has 13 residues. The V end was cut by 2 bases, the J end by 2 bases, with 8 bases between. CDR1 SGHDT and CDR2 YYEEEE come from the germline V gene. This CDR3 is CASSLDRAYEQYF. CDR3 bases: TGTGCCAGCAGCTTAGACAGAGCCTACGAGCAGTACTTC.

The sample holds many counts of this clonotype. This rearrangement joins TRBV12-5 to TRBJ2-3, with 8 bases matching TRBD2. Germline-derived CDR1 and CDR2 are LGHNT and FRNRAP. The length of the CDR3 is 15 residues. V gave up 6 bases and J gave up 3 bases; unmatched junction bases: 8. The CDR3 DNA is TGTGCTAGTGGCCAACTGGGACTAGTAACAGATACGCAGTATTTT. Protein sequence: CASGQLGLVTDTQYF.

With regard to this clonotype: It is likely a read error: a sequence one base away is far more abundant. The chain joins TRBV6-1 to TRBJ2-3; TRBD1 agrees at 10 bases. The CDR3 spans 13 residues. Germline lookup yields CDR1 MNHNS and CDR2 SASEGT. V shed 6 bases, J shed 5 bases, and the junction held 2 bases outside the gene matches. CDR3 residues: CASRGQGIDTQYF. CDR3 nucleotide sequence: TGTGCCAGCAGGGGACAGGGGATAGATACGCAGTATTTT.

This clonotype rates as large. V is TRBV19 and J is TRBJ2-6; D is unclear. V was pared by 3 bases and J by 2 bases, with 11 bases between. This CDR3 has 16 amino acids. Germline values: CDR1 LNHDA, CDR2 SQIVND (reference sequence). As DNA, the CDR3 is TGTGCCAGTAGTATGGGCGTTGGTGCTGGGGCCAACGTCCTGACTTTC. Amino acids: CASSMGVGAGANVLTF.